One and the same sample provided the 24 T cell receptor beta chains below, sequenced in a study of beta chain features in type 1 diabetes. Expressed TCRB transcripts were sequenced after all isolated RNA was converted to cDNA. The method was immunoSEQ multiplex PCR; TCRdb's version includes in-frame clones alone and lacks a portion of them. The table shows 900,000 or so clones, with roughly 17% occurring only once. Sequencing used naive CD4+ T cells from blood. These receptors all come from a woman under 30 in good health.

This clone has a handful of counts. The V call is TRBV7-2, the J call TRBJ2-5; 8 bases agree with TRBD2. From germline, CDR1 is SGHTA and CDR2 FQGNSA. With 5 bases clipped from V and 2 bases from J, the junction kept 10 bases outside the gene matches. The CDR3 has 16 residues. This CDR3 reads CASSLRAGALQETQYF. As DNA, the CDR3 is TGTGCCAGCAGCCTCCGAGCGGGAGCCCTGCAAGAGACCCAGTACTTC.

This clone was seen only a few times. The chain combines TRBV6-5 with TRBJ2-5; D unclear. This CDR3 contains 15 residues. Trimming took 2 bases from V and 2 from J, leaving 12 bases between them. Germline V lookup: CDR1 MNHEY, CDR2 SVGAGI. CDR3 sequence: CASSYGSMGQETQYF. The CDR3 region has the DNA TGTGCCAGCAGTTACGGGTCCATGGGACAAGAGACCCAGTACTTC.

The sample holds a few counts of this clone. The chain joins TRBV27 to TRBJ2-5; D is undetermined. The tail of the sequence fits TRBJ2-7 better, so the J call may be wrong. CDR3 length: 11 amino acids. The germline CDR1 and CDR2 sequences are MNHEY and SMNVEV (reference sequence). CDR3 protein: CASSSAYEQYF. CDR3 nucleotide sequence: TGTGCCAGCAGTTCCGCCTACGAGCAGTACTTC.

This clone came up once. V usage is TRBV18 and J usage is TRBJ2-3, with D perhaps matching TRBD2 (5 bases). Looked up from germline, CDR1 is KGHSH and CDR2 is LQKENI. The CDR3 has 14 residues. The V end lost 0 bases, the J end lost 5 bases, and 9 bases lay between the germline ends. The CDR3 protein is CASSPPVGKDTQYF. The CDR3 DNA is TGTGCCAGCTCACCACCCGTCGGGAAAGATACGCAGTATTTT.

About this clone: The identical CDR3 is also encoded by other nucleotide sequences in the sample. The gene calls are TRBV10-3 and TRBJ2-2; perhaps TRBD1 as D (7 bases). Between the trimmed V and J ends, which lost 10 bases and 6 bases, there was a span of 9 bases. This CDR3 spans 11 amino acids. Germline values: CDR1 ENHRY, CDR2 SYGVKD. CDR3 in DNA: TGTGCCACCAGGGGGGCCGGGGAGCTGTTTTTT. Protein: CATRGAGELFF.

This clone was recorded a few times. This rearrangement joins TRBV7-8 to TRBJ2-2; 10 bases fit TRBD2. Germline V gene sequence: CDR1 SGHVS, CDR2 FQNEAQ. CDR3 length: 17 amino acids. The ends lost 6 bases at V and 0 bases at J; junction bases unmatched: 7. CDR3 nucleotide sequence: TGTGCCAGCAGGGTAGCGGGAGGAGGTTCGAACACCGGGGAGCTGTTTTTT. Protein product: CASRVAGGGSNTGELFF.

This sequence joins TRBV5-4 and TRBJ2-5; TRBD1 matches at 9 bases. V was clipped by 4 bases and J by 5 bases; unmatched bases: 6. Germline V gene data show CDR1 as SGHNT and CDR2 as YYREEE (reference sequence). CDR3 length: 14 residues. The CDR3 here is CASSVTGGSETQYF. In DNA form, the CDR3 reads TGTGCCAGCAGCGTGACAGGGGGTTCGGAGACCCAGTACTTC. Supplemented by reference TRBV5-4 and TRBJ2-5, the full variable domain reads ETGVTQSPTHLIKTRGQQVTLRCSSQSGHNTVSWYQQALGQGPQFIFQYYREEENGRGNFPPRFSGLQFPNYSSELNVNALELDDSALYLCASSVTGGSETQYFGPGTRLLVL.

This clone was picked up a small number of times. The genes are TRBV6-4 and TRBJ2-2; D unresolved. This CDR3 is 15 amino acids long. V was shortened by 5 bases and J by 6 bases, with 16 bases between the two germline ends. Per germline, CDR1 MRHNA and CDR2 SNTAGT. CDR3 DNA sequence: TGTGCCAGCAGTACCCGGCCGCGCTCAGCCGGGGAGCTGTTTTTT. It specifies CASSTRPRSAGELFF.

Comment on this clone: Different DNA sequences within this sample yield the same CDR3. The chain carries TRBV18 and TRBJ2-3; D is ambiguous. The germline V gene has CDR1 KGHSH and CDR2 LQKENI. Trimming removed 1 base from V and 1 base from J, with 6 bases in between. The CDR3 has 14 residues. The CDR3 DNA follows: TGTGCCAGCTCACCACGGCCGGGCACAGATACGCAGTATTTT. Translated: CASSPRPGTDTQYF.

The chain couples TRBV6-4 to TRBJ2-2, with D unresolved. The CDR3 contains 13 residues. V lost 2 bases, J lost 4 bases, and 5 bases lay in between. Germline CDR1 MRHNA, CDR2 SNTAGT. The CDR3 sequence is CASSDQFTGELFF. As DNA, the CDR3 is TGTGCCAGCAGTGACCAGTTCACCGGGGAGCTGTTTTTT.

This clone showed up just a few times. The sample has other DNA sequences that encode this CDR3 too. The chain carries TRBV18 and TRBJ1-2; 7 bases agree with TRBD1. The CDR3 spans 13 residues. V lost 4 bases and J lost 2; bases outside the gene matches: 1. CDR1 is KGHSH and CDR2 is LQKENI in the germline V gene. The CDR3 reads CASSLQGNYGYTF. The CDR3 DNA reads as TGTGCCAGCTCACTACAGGGGAACTATGGCTACACCTTC.

The chain carries TRBV29-1 and TRBJ2-3; 7 nucleotides line up with TRBD2. Per germline, CDR1 SQVTM and CDR2 ANQGSEA. The ends lost 7 bases at V and 8 bases at J; junction bases unmatched: 9. The CDR3 runs to 12 residues. The CDR3 protein is CSALIAGATQYF. The CDR3 nucleotides are TGCAGCGCCTTAATAGCGGGCGCTACGCAGTATTTT.

The chain recombines TRBV7-3 with TRBJ2-7; 8 bases match TRBD1. CDR1 is SGHTA, CDR2 FQGTGA, per germline. The CDR3 has 17 amino acids. J was trimmed by 2 bases and V by 3 bases; bases with no gene match: 12. The CDR3: CASSFGVRDRTTYEQYF. The DNA for the CDR3 is TGTGCCAGCAGCTTTGGGGTAAGGGACAGGACCACCTACGAGCAGTACTTC.

There are a few counts of this clone. The chain links TRBV7-2 to TRBJ2-2; no firm D call. Germline V gives CDR1 SGHTA, CDR2 FQGNSA. Between the trimmed V and J ends, which lost 6 bases and 1 base, there was a span of 12 bases. The CDR3 totals 15 residues. The CDR3 protein is CASSPRVGNTGELFF. CDR3 coding DNA: TGTGCCAGCAGTCCTAGGGTGGGGAACACCGGGGAGCTGTTTTTT.

This clone was counted a few times. The chain combines TRBV6-5 with TRBJ2-7; 12 nucleotides align to TRBD2. Trimming removed 6 bases from V and 1 base from J; junction bases left unmatched: 1. Looked up from germline, CDR1 is MNHEY and CDR2 is SVGAGI. The CDR3 consists of 14 residues. In nucleotides, the CDR3 is TGTGCCAGCAGGCTAGCGGGAGGGTCCTACGAGCAGTACTTC. This sequence encodes CASRLAGGSYEQYF.

In its sample, this clone was seen a few times. This sequence joins TRBV7-9 and TRBJ1-5; D may be TRBD1 (6 bases). This CDR3 comprises 16 residues. V shed 1 base and J shed 0 bases, with 10 bases lying between them. Germline-derived CDR1 and CDR2 are SEHNR and FQNEAQ (reference sequence). The chain's CDR3 is CASSLGGHPSNQPQHF. In nucleotides, the CDR3 is TGTGCCAGCAGCTTAGGGGGACATCCTAGCAATCAGCCCCAGCATTTT.

This clone turned up a few times. The chain couples TRBV7-2 to TRBJ1-3, with 9 bases that match TRBD1. The CDR3 has 17 amino acids. From germline, CDR1 is SGHTA and CDR2 FQGNSA. V gave up 3 bases and J gave up 1 base; unmatched junction bases: 7. The CDR3 DNA is TGTGCCAGCAGCTTCACCGGGACAGGGATATCTGGAAACACCATATATTTT. This encodes CASSFTGTGISGNTIYF.

This clone was seen only a few times. The chain carries TRBV7-2 and TRBJ2-3; a possible D gene is TRBD1 (5 bases). Germline V lookup: CDR1 SGHTA, CDR2 FQGNSA. Between the trimmed V and J ends, which lost 5 bases and 6 bases, there was a span of 12 bases. This CDR3 region has 13 residues. Written as DNA, the CDR3 is TGTGCCAGCAGCCCTCAGGGTCGGGATACGCAGTATTTT. The encoded protein is CASSPQGRDTQYF.

There are a few counts of this clone. The DNA of the CDR3 is TGTGCCAGCAGCCGGGCAGGGATTGACAATGAGCAGTTCTTC. Its translation: CASSRAGIDNEQFF. The chain links TRBV21-1 to TRBJ2-1; TRBD1 is the table's D call, not checked against the DNA. TRBV21-1 is a documented pseudogene. CDR3 length: 14 amino acids.

This clone was recorded a few times. The V call is TRBV10-3, the J call TRBJ2-1; the match to TRBD2 covers 11 bases. CDR3 length: 17 amino acids. Trimming at V came to 2 bases and at J to 0 bases, leaving 3 bases not matched to a gene. Per the germline V gene, CDR1 is ENHRY and CDR2 is SYGVKD. This chain's CDR3 is CAISEPLAGGSYNEQFF. The CDR3 DNA is TGTGCCATCAGTGAGCCGCTAGCGGGAGGCTCCTACAATGAGCAGTTCTTC.

This clone was counted between two and nine times. The CDR3 is CAINEREGPSTDTQYF. For the CDR3, the DNA is TGTGCCATCAACGAGCGGGAGGGCCCCAGCACAGATACGCAGTATTTT. The rearrangement links TRBV10-3 to TRBJ2-3, with 10 bases identical to TRBD2. The V gene's germline CDR1 is ENHRY and CDR2 SYGVKD. The V gene end was trimmed by 7 bases and the J gene end by 0 bases; junction bases not matched to a gene: 7. This CDR3 is 16 amino acids long.

This sequence joins TRBV28 and TRBJ2-7; TRBD1 aligns across 7 bases. V lost 5 bases to trimming and J lost 5 bases; unmatched junction nucleotides: 6. The CDR3 totals 13 residues. From germline, CDR1 is MDHEN and CDR2 SYDVKM. The CDR3: CASSAGTADEQYF. The DNA for the CDR3 is TGTGCCAGCAGTGCCGGGACAGCCGACGAGCAGTACTTC.

The CDR3 DNA reads TGTGCCAGCAGCGTATCTAGCGGGGGCATCGAGCAGTACTTC. Amino acid sequence: CASSVSSGGIEQYF. This rearrangement joins TRBV9 to TRBJ2-7, with 10 bases fitting TRBD2. Unmatched junction bases numbered 4, after V lost 1 base and J lost 6 bases. CDR3 length: 14 amino acids. Germline V gene data show CDR1 as SGDLS and CDR2 as YYNGEE. Based on the CDR3 plus reference TRBV9 and TRBJ2-7, the full variable domain is DSGVTQTPKHLITATGQRVTLRCSPRSGDLSVYWYQQSLDQGLQFLIQYYNGEERAKGNILERFSAQQFPDLHSELNLSSLELGDSALYFCASSVSSGGIEQYFGPGTRLTVT.

This chain links TRBV6-5 with TRBJ2-3; D not certain. The CDR3 contains 12 residues. Trimming removed 8 bases from V and 9 bases from J, with 15 bases in between. The V gene's germline CDR1 is MNHEY and CDR2 SVGAGI. This CDR3 reads CASGLQGPTQYF. The DNA of the CDR3 is TGTGCCAGCGGTTTGCAAGGGCCAACGCAGTATTTT.